This is a list of T cell receptor beta chains from one sample in a study of cytomegalovirus exposure and HLA in healthy donors. Clones were sequenced by immunoSEQ multiplex PCR, and TCRdb holds only the in-frame ones, with some missing. The sample contains about 160,000 clones, around four fifths of which appear only once. The sequencing input was PBMCs. These receptor sequences come from a man between 25 and 39 years old in good health and CMV-seropositive. CDR3s include the opening cysteine and the closing phenylalanine or tryptophan. The D gene is left open where the match is weak. Part of the rows lack a size; the others show once, few, many or a class for expanded clones.

J gene: TRBJ1-6; clone size: NA; D gene: NA; V gene: TRBV5-6; CDR3 protein: CASSFAGVESPLHF; CDR3 DNA: TGTGCCAGCAGCTTCGCAGGGGTTGAATCACCCCTCCACTTT
J gene: TRBJ2-7; clone size: NA; D gene: NA; V gene: TRBV5-1; CDR3 protein: CASSSDGYEQYF; CDR3 DNA: TGCGCCAGCAGCTCTGACGGGTACGAGCAGTACTTC
J gene: TRBJ1-1; clone size: NA; D gene: NA; V gene: TRBV9; CDR3 protein: CASSMLVEAEAFF; CDR3 DNA: TGTGCCAGCAGCATGTTAGTTGAGGCTGAAGCTTTCTTT
J gene: TRBJ1-5; clone size: NA; D gene: NA; V gene: TRBV11-2; CDR3 protein: CASSSDRTNQPQHF; CDR3 DNA: TGTGCCAGCAGCTCCGACAGGACAAATCAGCCCCAGCATTTT
J gene: TRBJ1-6; clone size: once; D gene: NA; V gene: TRBV27; CDR3 protein: CASSLGGGNSPLHF; CDR3 DNA: TGTGCCAGCAGTTTAGGGGGGGGGAATTCACCCCTCCACTTT
J gene: TRBJ2-5; clone size: NA; D gene: TRBD1; V gene: TRBV5-1; CDR3 protein: CASSLQGMETQYF; CDR3 DNA: TGCGCCAGCAGCTTACAGGGGATGGAGACCCAGTACTTC
J gene: TRBJ2-1; clone size: NA; D gene: NA; V gene: TRBV4-1; CDR3 protein: CASSRLTGTWSSYNEQFF; CDR3 DNA: TGCGCCAGCAGCCGTCTGACCGGGACTTGGAGCTCCTACAATGAGCAGTTCTTC
J gene: TRBJ2-7; clone size: NA; D gene: NA; V gene: TRBV14; CDR3 protein: CASSHFTSAYEQYF; CDR3 DNA: TGTGCCAGCAGCCACTTCACAAGCGCCTACGAGCAGTACTTC
J gene: TRBJ2-6; clone size: NA; D gene: NA; V gene: TRBV6-5; CDR3 protein: CASSYDSLSGANVLTF; CDR3 DNA: TGTGCCAGCAGTTACGACAGCCTCTCTGGGGCCAACGTCCTGACTTTC
J gene: TRBJ2-5; clone size: once; D gene: NA; V gene: TRBV4-2; CDR3 protein: CASSDSMTETQYF; CDR3 DNA: TGTGCCAGCAGCGACTCCATGACAGAGACCCAGTACTTC
J gene: TRBJ1-3; clone size: few; D gene: NA; V gene: TRBV5-1; CDR3 protein: CASSDSASGNTIYF; CDR3 DNA: TGCGCCAGCAGCGACTCGGCCTCTGGAAACACCATATATTTT
J gene: TRBJ1-5; clone size: NA; D gene: NA; V gene: TRBV18; CDR3 protein: CASSPGGRVGGPQHF; CDR3 DNA: TGTGCCAGCTCACCTGGAGGACGGGTGGGGGGGCCCCAGCATTTT
J gene: TRBJ2-7; clone size: NA; D gene: NA; V gene: TRBV2; CDR3 protein: CASRRPTPSYEQYF; CDR3 DNA: TGTGCCAGCAGACGCCCGACTCCCTCCTACGAGCAGTACTTC
J gene: TRBJ2-1; clone size: NA; D gene: NA; V gene: TRBV7-7; CDR3 protein: CASSLRPAGRGGNNEQFF; CDR3 DNA: TGTGCTAGCAGCCTGCGACCAGCTGGAAGGGGCGGCAACAATGAGCAGTTCTTC
J gene: TRBJ2-7; clone size: few; D gene: NA; V gene: TRBV7-9; CDR3 protein: CASSPHYEQYF; CDR3 DNA: TGTGCCAGCAGCCCCCATTACGAGCAGTACTTC
J gene: TRBJ2-2; clone size: once; D gene: NA; V gene: TRBV4-3; CDR3 protein: CASSQDLQAGELFF; CDR3 DNA: TGCGCCAGCAGCCAAGATTTGCAGGCCGGGGAGCTGTTTTTT
J gene: TRBJ2-7; clone size: NA; D gene: TRBD1; V gene: TRBV15; CDR3 protein: CATSRGRTGLGEQYF; CDR3 DNA: TGTGCCACCAGCCGCGGCCGGACAGGGTTGGGGGAGCAGTACTTC
J gene: TRBJ2-2; clone size: NA; D gene: NA; V gene: TRBV1; CDR3 protein: CTSSHAQRGGTGELFF; CDR3 DNA: TGCACCAGCAGCCATGCCCAGCGGGGGGGCACCGGGGAGCTGTTTTTT
J gene: TRBJ2-7; clone size: few; D gene: TRBD1; V gene: TRBV27; CDR3 protein: CASSLSGTVSYEQYF; CDR3 DNA: TGTGCCAGCAGTTTATCCGGGACAGTCTCCTACGAGCAGTACTTC
J gene: TRBJ2-5; clone size: NA; D gene: NA; V gene: TRBV4-3; CDR3 protein: CASSYSGPSGKTQYF; CDR3 DNA: TGCGCCAGCAGCTATTCCGGGCCCTCGGGGAAGACCCAGTACTTC
J gene: TRBJ2-2; clone size: few; D gene: TRBD2; V gene: TRBV5-1; CDR3 protein: CASSAVTSDAGELFF; CDR3 DNA: TGCGCCAGCAGTGCTGTCACTAGCGACGCCGGGGAGCTGTTTTTT
J gene: TRBJ1-4; clone size: NA; D gene: TRBD1; V gene: TRBV5-8; CDR3 protein: CASSLAGQGAEKLFF; CDR3 DNA: TGTGCCAGCAGCTTGGCCGGTCAGGGGGCCGAAAAACTGTTTTTT
J gene: TRBJ2-1; clone size: NA; D gene: NA; V gene: TRBV6-1; CDR3 protein: CASSRPGLKQFF; CDR3 DNA: TGTGCCAGCAGCCGCCCCGGACTGAAGCAGTTCTTC
J gene: TRBJ1-1; clone size: once; D gene: NA; V gene: TRBV4-1; CDR3 protein: CASSHTGAEAFF; CDR3 DNA: TGCGCCAGCAGCCACACCGGGGCTGAAGCTTTCTTT
J gene: TRBJ2-7; clone size: few; D gene: NA; V gene: TRBV10-3; CDR3 protein: CAISETSYEQYF; CDR3 DNA: TGTGCCATCAGTGAGACATCCTACGAGCAGTACTTC
J gene: TRBJ1-4; clone size: NA; D gene: NA; V gene: TRBV7-9; CDR3 protein: CASRPGAQNEKLFF; CDR3 DNA: TGTGCCAGCAGACCAGGGGCGCAAAATGAAAAACTGTTTTTT
J gene: TRBJ1-2; clone size: NA; D gene: TRBD1; V gene: TRBV29-1; CDR3 protein: CSGLKGQGDYGYTF; CDR3 DNA: TGCAGCGGCTTAAAGGGACAGGGAGACTATGGCTACACCTTC
J gene: TRBJ1-2; clone size: NA; D gene: TRBD1; V gene: TRBV27; CDR3 protein: CASRTGGYGYTF; CDR3 DNA: TGTGCCAGCAGGACAGGGGGGTATGGCTACACCTTC
J gene: TRBJ1-1; clone size: NA; D gene: NA; V gene: TRBV19; CDR3 protein: CASSIGQGGNTEAFF; CDR3 DNA: TGTGCCAGTAGTATCGGCCAGGGAGGGAACACTGAAGCTTTCTTT
J gene: TRBJ2-1; clone size: NA; D gene: TRBD2; V gene: TRBV19; CDR3 protein: CASKPSGGAYYNEQFF; CDR3 DNA: TGTGCCAGTAAGCCTAGCGGGGGGGCGTACTACAATGAGCAGTTCTTC
J gene: TRBJ2-2; clone size: NA; D gene: TRBD1; V gene: TRBV13; CDR3 protein: CASSETGGENTGELFF; CDR3 DNA: TGTGCCAGCAGCGAGACAGGGGGCGAGAACACCGGGGAGCTGTTTTTT